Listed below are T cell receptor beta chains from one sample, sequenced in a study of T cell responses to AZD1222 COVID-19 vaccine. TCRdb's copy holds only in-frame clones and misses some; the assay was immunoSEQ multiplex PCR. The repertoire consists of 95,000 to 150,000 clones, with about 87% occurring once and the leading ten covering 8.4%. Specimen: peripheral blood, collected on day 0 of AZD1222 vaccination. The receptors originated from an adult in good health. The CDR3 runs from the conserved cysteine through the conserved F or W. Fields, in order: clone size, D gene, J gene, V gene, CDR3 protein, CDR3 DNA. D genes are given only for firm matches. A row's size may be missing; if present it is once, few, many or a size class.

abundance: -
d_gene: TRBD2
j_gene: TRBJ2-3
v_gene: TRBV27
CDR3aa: CASKTSDPTDTQYF
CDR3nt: TGTGCCAGCAAGACTAGCGACCCCACAGATACGCAGTATTTT

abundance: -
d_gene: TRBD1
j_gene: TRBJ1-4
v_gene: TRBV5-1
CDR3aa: CASSLDRGNEKLFF
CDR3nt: TGCGCCAGCAGCCTCGACAGGGGTAATGAAAAACTGTTTTTT

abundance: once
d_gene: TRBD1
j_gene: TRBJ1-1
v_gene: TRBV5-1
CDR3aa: CASSVTGGSTEAFF
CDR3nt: TGCGCCAGCAGCGTTACAGGGGGCTCGACTGAAGCTTTCTTT

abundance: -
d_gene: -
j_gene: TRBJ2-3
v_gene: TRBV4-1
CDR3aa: CASSSGTRGTQYF
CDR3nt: TGCGCCAGCAGCTCGGGGACCCGGGGTACGCAGTATTTT

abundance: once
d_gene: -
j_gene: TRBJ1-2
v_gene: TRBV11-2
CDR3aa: CASSLGARAAQRDGYTF
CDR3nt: TGTGCCAGCAGCTTAGGGGCCCGGGCAGCTCAGAGGGATGGCTACACCTTC

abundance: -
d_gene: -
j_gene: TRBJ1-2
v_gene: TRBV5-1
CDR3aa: CASNSEGGYTF
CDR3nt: TGCGCCAGCAACAGCGAGGGAGGCTACACCTTC

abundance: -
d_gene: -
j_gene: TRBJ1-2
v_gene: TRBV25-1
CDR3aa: CASSEPGPFNYGYTF
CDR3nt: TGTGCCAGCAGCGAGCCGGGACCCTTCAACTATGGCTACACCTTC

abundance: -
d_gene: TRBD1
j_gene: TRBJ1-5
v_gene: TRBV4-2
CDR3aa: CASSQPYVTGEDQPQHF
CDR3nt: TGTGCCAGCAGCCAACCCTATGTGACAGGGGAGGATCAGCCCCAGCATTTT

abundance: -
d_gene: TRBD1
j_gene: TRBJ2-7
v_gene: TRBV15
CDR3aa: CATSSRDSGEQYF
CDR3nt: TGTGCCACCAGCAGCCGGGACAGTGGCGAGCAGTACTTC

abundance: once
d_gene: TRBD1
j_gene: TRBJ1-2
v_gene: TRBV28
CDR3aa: CASSSQGTNYGYTF
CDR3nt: TGTGCCAGCAGCTCACAGGGGACTAACTATGGCTACACCTTC

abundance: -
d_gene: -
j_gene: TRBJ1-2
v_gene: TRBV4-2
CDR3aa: CASSQDDRRKGGYTF
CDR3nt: TGTGCCAGCAGCCAAGATGACAGGCGAAAAGGGGGCTACACCTTC

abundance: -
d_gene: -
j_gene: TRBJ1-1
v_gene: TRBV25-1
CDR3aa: CASSELRSQGRDTEAFF
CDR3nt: TGTGCCAGCAGTGAGCTACGGTCTCAGGGGAGGGACACTGAAGCTTTCTTT

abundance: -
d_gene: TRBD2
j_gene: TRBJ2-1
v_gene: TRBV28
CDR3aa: CASSRASGSWWVNEQFF
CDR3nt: TGTGCCAGCAGTCGTGCTAGCGGGAGTTGGTGGGTGAATGAGCAGTTCTTC

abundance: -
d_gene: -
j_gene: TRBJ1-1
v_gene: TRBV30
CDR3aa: CAWSVNSGTEAFF
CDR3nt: TGTGCCTGGAGTGTGAACTCGGGCACTGAAGCTTTCTTT

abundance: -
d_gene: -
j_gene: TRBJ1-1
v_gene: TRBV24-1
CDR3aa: CATSDLNTEAFF
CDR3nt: TGTGCCACCAGTGATTTAAACACTGAAGCTTTCTTT

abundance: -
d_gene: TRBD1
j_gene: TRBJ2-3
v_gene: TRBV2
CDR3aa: CATPTTGGGVTDTQYF
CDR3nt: TGTGCCACCCCTACTACAGGGGGCGGTGTTACAGATACGCAGTATTTT

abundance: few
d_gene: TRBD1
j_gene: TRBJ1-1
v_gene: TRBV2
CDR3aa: CASRGQGNTEAFF
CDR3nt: TGTGCCAGCAGGGGACAGGGCAACACTGAAGCTTTCTTT

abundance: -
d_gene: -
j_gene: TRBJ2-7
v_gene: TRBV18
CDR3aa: CASSPPRRDMSPYEQYF
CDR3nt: TGTGCCAGCTCCCCTCCCCGCAGGGATATGTCCCCCTACGAGCAGTACTTC

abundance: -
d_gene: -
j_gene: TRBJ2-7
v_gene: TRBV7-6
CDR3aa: CASSTTTGEGGEQYF
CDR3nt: TGTGCCAGCAGCACAACGACAGGAGAGGGCGGCGAGCAGTACTTC

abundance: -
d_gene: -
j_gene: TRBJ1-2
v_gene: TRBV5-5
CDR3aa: CASSPDSWNGYTF
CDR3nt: TGTGCCAGCAGCCCCGACAGCTGGAATGGCTACACCTTC

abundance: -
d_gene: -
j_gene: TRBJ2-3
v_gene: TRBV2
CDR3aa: CASSEGGLGTDTQYF
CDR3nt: TGTGCCAGCAGTGAGGGCGGGTTGGGCACAGATACGCAGTATTTT

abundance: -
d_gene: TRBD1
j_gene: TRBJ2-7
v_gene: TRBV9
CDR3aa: CASSANPGQAYEQYF
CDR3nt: TGTGCCAGCAGCGCTAACCCGGGACAGGCCTACGAGCAGTACTTC

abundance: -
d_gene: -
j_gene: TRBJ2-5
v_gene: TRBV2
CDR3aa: CASSVFRETQYF
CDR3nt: TGTGCCAGCAGTGTTTTCAGGGAGACCCAGTACTTC